Sequencing of this TCR beta chain was carried out in a study of T cells after yellow fever vaccination. V dropped 3 bases and J dropped 6; count of bases not matched to a gene: 5. Germline loops: CDR1 SGHVS, CDR2 FQNEAQ. This CDR3 is 15 amino acids long. Using its own MiXCR run on the 5' RACE reads, TCRdb lists one record per CDR3 protein. This table holds hundreds of thousands of distinct CDR3 sequences, approximately 13% found once. The table lists this clonotype with a few counts. The sequence derives from a man aged 25 to 45 who received the YFV17D yellow fever vaccine. Here the sequenced sample was PBMCs, taken on the day of the yellow fever booster vaccination. The chain joins TRBV7-8 to TRBJ2-4; 10 nucleotides line up with TRBD1. In DNA form, the CDR3 reads TGTGCCAGCAGCTTTCTCCGGGACAGGGGAAACATTCAGTACTTC. Its translation is CASSFLRDRGNIQYF.